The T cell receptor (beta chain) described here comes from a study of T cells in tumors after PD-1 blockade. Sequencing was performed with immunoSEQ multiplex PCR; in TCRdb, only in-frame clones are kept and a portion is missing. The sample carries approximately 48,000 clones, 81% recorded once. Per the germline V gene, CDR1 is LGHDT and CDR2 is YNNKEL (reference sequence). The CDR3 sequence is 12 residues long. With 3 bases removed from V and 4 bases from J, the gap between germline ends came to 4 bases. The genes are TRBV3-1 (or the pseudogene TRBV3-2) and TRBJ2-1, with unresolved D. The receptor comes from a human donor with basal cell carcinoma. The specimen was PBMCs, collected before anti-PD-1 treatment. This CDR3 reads CASSHNYNEQFF. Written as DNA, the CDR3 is TGTGCCAGCAGCCATAATTACAATGAGCAGTTCTTC.